This T cell receptor beta chain was captured by sequencing in a study of control samples from healthy donors and cancer patients. The data were produced by immunoSEQ multiplex PCR, yet TCRdb's version contains in-frame clones alone and is incomplete. The data contain 100,000 to 150,000 clones, roughly 91% of them singletons. CDR1 SGHRS and CDR2 YFSETQ come from the germline V gene. The CDR3 is 13 residues long. Trimming shortened V by 5 bases and J by 0 bases, and 3 bases separated the two germline ends. The sequence derives from a man in his forties or fifties with head and neck cancer. The specimen was PBMCs. This chain joins TRBV5-1 and TRBJ1-6; D is unresolved. The CDR3 region has the DNA TGCGCCAGCAGACCCTCCTATAATTCACCCCTCCACTTT. It specifies CASRPSYNSPLHF.